This TCR beta chain was found in a study of regulatory T cells in long-lasting Graves disease. Time point indicated: newly diagnosed GD, antithyroid drugs for less than 3 months. The TCR library was made from RNA extracted from PBMCs. Construction of TCR beta libraries relied on iRepertoire HTBI primers and on Arm-PCR targeting CDR3 regions. MiXCR, applied by TCRdb to the multiplex PCR reads, yields one record per CDR3 protein. This table has around 470,000 distinct CDR3 sequences, 11% to 15% appearing once. The CDR3 totals 15 residues. V dropped 4 bases and J dropped 5 bases, with 15 bases sitting between them. Germline-derived CDR1 and CDR2 are SEHNR and FQNEAQ (reference sequence). The table lists this clonotype with many counts. In addition, the sample was reused for a study of T cells in Graves' hyperthyroidism and ophthalmopathy. According to that study: Clinical symptoms, serum thyroxine, TRAb, thyroid ultrasound and orbital computed tomography informed diagnoses.

The gene calls are TRBV7-9 and TRBJ2-1, with a possible D match to TRBD2 (6 bases). The sequencing used peripheral blood mononuclear cells (PBMCs), collected at new diagnosis, from a patient treated with antithyroid drugs. This TCR came from a woman aged 50 to 60 with Graves disease. CDR3 region: CASSWRDLNNNEQFF. CDR3 in DNA: TGTGCCAGCAGCTGGAGGGACTTAAACAACAATGAGCAGTTCTTC.